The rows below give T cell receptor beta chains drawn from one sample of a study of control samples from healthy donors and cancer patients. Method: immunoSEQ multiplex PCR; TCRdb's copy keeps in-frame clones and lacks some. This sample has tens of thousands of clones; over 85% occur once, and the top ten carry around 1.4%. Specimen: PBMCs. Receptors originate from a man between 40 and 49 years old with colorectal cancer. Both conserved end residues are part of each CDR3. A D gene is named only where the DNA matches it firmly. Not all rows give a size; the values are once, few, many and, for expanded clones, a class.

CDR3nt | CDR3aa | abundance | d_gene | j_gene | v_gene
TGTGCCAGCAGAATGGTCGGCGGCGAGCAGTTCTTC | CASRMVGGEQFF | once | NA | TRBJ2-1 | TRBV27
TGTGCCAGCAGCTTGAGGGACAGAAATCAGCCCCAGCATTTT | CASSLRDRNQPQHF | NA | TRBD1 | TRBJ1-5 | TRBV5-6
TGTGCCAGCAGCTTGCTCAGACAGAAAAACAATGAGCAGTTCTTC | CASSLLRQKNNEQFF | NA | NA | TRBJ2-1 | TRBV5-5
TGTGCCAGTAGTACCTCCGGGACAGTACTCCTATCTAACTATGGCTACACCTTC | CASSTSGTVLLSNYGYTF | NA | TRBD1 | TRBJ1-2 | TRBV19
TGTGCCAGCAGCTACGCGGGAAGCCAAGAGACCCAGTACTTC | CASSYAGSQETQYF | NA | NA | TRBJ2-5 | TRBV7-8
TGTGCCAGTAGTCTCTATAGCGGGAGTAGTATGGGGGATGAGCAGTTCTTC | CASSLYSGSSMGDEQFF | NA | TRBD2 | TRBJ2-1 | TRBV19
TGTGCCAGCAGTTACTCGAGGGGGGCCGGAGAGACCCAGTACTTC | CASSYSRGAGETQYF | NA | NA | TRBJ2-5 | TRBV6-6
TGTGCCAGCAGCCTTAGGGACAATGCGGGCTATGGCTACACCTTC | CASSLRDNAGYGYTF | NA | NA | TRBJ1-2 | TRBV7-8
TGTGCCAGCAGCTCAGGACAGATTGGGAATGAGCAGTTCTTC | CASSSGQIGNEQFF | NA | NA | TRBJ2-1 | TRBV7-2
TGTGCCAGCAGCTTAATCGTATTGGGTTCCGGGGAGACCCAGTACTTC | CASSLIVLGSGETQYF | NA | NA | TRBJ2-5 | TRBV11-2